One and the same sample provided the 2 T cell receptor beta chains below, sequenced in a study of vaccination and CD4 T cells after COVID-19 (dated by TCRdb to 2022 to 2024). In the paper's terms, the treatment or condition label means: approximately 10-day PBMC culture with coronavirus spike peptide pools or control peptides (ViraFEST assay). CD4+ T cells from unexposed donors were collected before the COVID-19 pandemic (2011-2018). Their recognized antigens are unknown. Libraries were constructed by PCR. The instrument given in TCRdb is Illumina iSeq 100. DNA from cultured CD4+ T cells underwent TCR sequencing with the Oncomine TCR Beta short-read assay at the Johns Hopkins FTIC core. TCRdb itself trimmed the public reads at Q25 with fastp, ran MiXCR and retained productive beta chains. CDR3 protein sequences are deduplicated, and each keeps its most common genes and DNA. This sample has some 7,000 distinct CDR3 sequences in its table, and roughly 29% of those were observed once. The ten largest clones take up around 35% of the sample.

Sequenced input: CD4+ T cells from blood, cultured in vitro. The source of these receptors is a human donor in good health.

The chain is built from TRBV10-3 and TRBJ2-7, with TRBD2 matching 13 bases. The CDR3 is 17 amino acids. The V segment lost 4 bases and the J segment 3 bases; nucleotides outside the gene matches: 9. The germline CDR1 and CDR2 sequences are ENHRY and SYGVKD. CDR3 amino acids: CAISGTATSGGFYEQYF. CDR3 nucleotides: TGTGCCATCAGTGGTACGGCGACTAGCGGGGGGTTCTACGAGCAGTACTTC.

The chain combines TRBV19 with TRBJ2-5; 7 bases align to TRBD1. The germline V gene encodes CDR1 LNHDA and CDR2 SQIVND (reference sequence). Trimming took 3 bases from V and 1 from J; bases not matched to a gene: 8. The CDR3 runs 16 residues. DNA for the CDR3: TGTGCCAGTAGTATTGCCGGACAGGCCGGCCAAGAGACCCAGTACTTC. Its protein is CASSIAGQAGQETQYF.